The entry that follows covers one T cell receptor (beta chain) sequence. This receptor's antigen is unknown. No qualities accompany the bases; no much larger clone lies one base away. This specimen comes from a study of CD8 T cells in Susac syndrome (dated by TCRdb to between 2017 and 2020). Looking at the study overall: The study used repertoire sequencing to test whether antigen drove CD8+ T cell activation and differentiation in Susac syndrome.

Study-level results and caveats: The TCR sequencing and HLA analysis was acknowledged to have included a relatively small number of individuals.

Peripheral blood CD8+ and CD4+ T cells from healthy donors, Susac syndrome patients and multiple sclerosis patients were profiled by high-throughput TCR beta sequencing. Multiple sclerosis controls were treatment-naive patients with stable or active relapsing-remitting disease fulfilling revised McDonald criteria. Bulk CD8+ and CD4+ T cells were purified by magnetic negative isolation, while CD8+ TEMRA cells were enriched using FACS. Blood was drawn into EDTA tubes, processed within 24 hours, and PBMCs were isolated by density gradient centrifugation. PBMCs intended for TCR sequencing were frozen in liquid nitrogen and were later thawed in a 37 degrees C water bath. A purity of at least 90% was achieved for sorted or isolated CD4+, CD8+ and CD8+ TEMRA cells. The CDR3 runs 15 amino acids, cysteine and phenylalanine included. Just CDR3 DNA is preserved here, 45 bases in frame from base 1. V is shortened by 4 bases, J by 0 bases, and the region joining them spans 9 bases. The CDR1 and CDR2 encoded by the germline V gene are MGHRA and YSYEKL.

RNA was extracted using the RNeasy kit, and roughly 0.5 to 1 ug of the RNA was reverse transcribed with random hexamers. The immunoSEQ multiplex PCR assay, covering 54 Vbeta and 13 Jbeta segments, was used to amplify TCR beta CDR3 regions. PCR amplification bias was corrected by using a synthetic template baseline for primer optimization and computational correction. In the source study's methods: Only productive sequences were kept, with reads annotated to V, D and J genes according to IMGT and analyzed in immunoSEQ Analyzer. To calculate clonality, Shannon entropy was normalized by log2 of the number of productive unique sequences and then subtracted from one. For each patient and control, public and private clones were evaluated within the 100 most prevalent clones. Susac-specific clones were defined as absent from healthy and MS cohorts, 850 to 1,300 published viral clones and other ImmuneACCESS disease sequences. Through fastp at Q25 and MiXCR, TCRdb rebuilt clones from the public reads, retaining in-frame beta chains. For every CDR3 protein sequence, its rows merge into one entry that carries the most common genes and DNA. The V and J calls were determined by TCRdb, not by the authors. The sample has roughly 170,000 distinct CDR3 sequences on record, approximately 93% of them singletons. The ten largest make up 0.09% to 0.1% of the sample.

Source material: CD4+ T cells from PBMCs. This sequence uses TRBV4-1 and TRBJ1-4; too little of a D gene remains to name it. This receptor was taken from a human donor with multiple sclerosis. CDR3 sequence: CASSPTAATNEKLFF. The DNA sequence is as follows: TGCGCCAGCAGCCCCACAGCTGCAACTAATGAAAAACTGTTTTTT.